The next 15 T cell receptor beta chains were all read from a single sample in a study of molecular identifiers for immune sequencing clone quantification. TCRdb itself ran the PCR reads through MiXCR, one entry per CDR3 protein. The data show about 300,000 distinct CDR3 sequences, around 21% seen once. Sequenced sample: naive CD8+ T cells from blood, with Jurkat cell RNA spiked in. Subset: FACS-sorted CD8+CD4-CCR7+CD45RA+ naive T cells. These receptors came from a human donor in good health. Some libraries in this study had Jurkat cell RNA spiked in.

This clonotype was observed a few times. The chain employs TRBV19 and TRBJ2-7; D possibly corresponds to TRBD1 (6 bases). CDR1 is LNHDA, CDR2 SQIVND, per germline (reference sequence). V gave up 5 bases and J gave up 3 bases, with 20 bases separating them. The CDR3 has 16 amino acids. CDR3 in amino acids: CASSESPGERYYEQYF. The CDR3 coding sequence is TGTGCCAGTAGTGAATCCCCAGGGGAGAGGTACTACGAGCAGTACTTC.

This clonotype was seen ten or more times. This sequence joins TRBV6-2 or TRBV6-3 and TRBJ1-1; D not resolved. The V and J ends lost 2 bases and 10 bases respectively, with 8 bases between them. The CDR3 is made up of 11 amino acids. Germline V gives CDR1 MNHEY, CDR2 SVGEGT. The CDR3 DNA sequence: TGTGCCAGCAGTTACGCCGAGAGAGCTTTCTTT. Residues: CASSYAERAFF.

This clonotype was seen repeatedly, ten times or more. The V and J genes are TRBV7-9 and TRBJ2-7, with TRBD1 matching over 7 bases. This CDR3 is 16 amino acids long. J gave up 2 bases and V 5 bases, and 12 bases lay outside the gene matches. Germline-derived CDR1 and CDR2 are SEHNR and FQNEAQ (reference sequence). The CDR3 DNA follows: TGTGCCAGCAGCCCGGCCGGTGTGGACAGGACCTACGAGCAGTACTTC. Translated, it gives CASSPAGVDRTYEQYF.

In its sample, this clonotype was seen many times. This chain joins TRBV28 and TRBJ2-1, with D possibly being TRBD2 (6 bases). The CDR3 extends over 14 amino acids. Deletions cut 5 bases from V and 7 bases from J, with 15 bases between. The V gene's germline CDR1 is MDHEN and CDR2 SYDVKM. CDR3 bases: TGTGCCAGCAGTGGGGTAAGAGGAGGGAATGAGCAGTTCTTC. This sequence encodes CASSGVRGGNEQFF.

The V call is TRBV30, the J call TRBJ2-7; D possibly corresponds to TRBD1 (6 bases). V lost 5 bases to trimming and J lost 7 bases, with 18 bases between them. CDR1 GTSNPN and CDR2 SVGIG come from the germline V gene (reference sequence). The CDR3 totals 13 residues. The CDR3 DNA sequence: TGTGCCTGGTCGACAGGATGGTCTGTGGAGCAGTACTTC. This encodes CAWSTGWSVEQYF.

This clonotype was seen many times. This chain links TRBV9 with TRBJ2-3, with D possibly TRBD2 on 5 matching bases. The germline gives CDR1 SGDLS, CDR2 YYNGEE. The length of the CDR3 is 15 residues. The V and J ends lost 3 bases and 0 bases respectively, with 11 bases between them. Written as DNA, the CDR3 is TGTGCCAGCAGCGGAGCGGCCTTTAGCACAGATACGCAGTATTTT. It is translated as CASSGAAFSTDTQYF.

Comments on this clonotype: In this CDR3 the conserved last residue, phenylalanine or tryptophan, is missing, so a read error is likely. This sequence joins TRBV5-3 and TRBJ2-7, with D hard to call. TRBV5-3 is an open reading frame whose function is uncertain. V shed 8 bases and J shed 6 bases, with 15 bases lying between them. This CDR3 contains 12 residues. The CDR3 DNA is TGTGCCAGCAGCCCCTCCCCGACCGAGCAGTACCTC. It translates to CASSPSPTEQYL.

This clonotype has a count of ten or more. The rearrangement joins TRBV24-1 to TRBJ2-2, with 7 bases matching TRBD1. The V gene's germline CDR1 is KGHDR and CDR2 SFDVKD. Trimming took 5 bases from V and 1 from J; bases not matched to a gene: 6. This CDR3 contains 16 residues. CDR3 nucleotides: TGTGCCACCAGTGTTGGGACAGTCGAGAACACCGGGGAGCTGTTTTTT. This sequence encodes CATSVGTVENTGELFF.

V is TRBV19 and J is TRBJ2-7; D perhaps matches TRBD1 (6 bases). The germline V gene encodes CDR1 LNHDA and CDR2 SQIVND (reference sequence). This CDR3 is 14 amino acids long. V was shortened by 8 bases and J by 2 bases, with 16 bases between the two germline ends. CDR3: CASGRDIGPYEQYF. The CDR3 DNA sequence: TGTGCCAGTGGCCGGGACATTGGTCCCTACGAGCAGTACTTC.

This clonotype occurred many times. This chain links TRBV4-2 with TRBJ2-7, with D maybe TRBD2 (6 bases). The germline V gene has CDR1 LGHNA and CDR2 YNFKEQ. The V and J ends lost 4 bases and 5 bases respectively, with 15 bases between them. This CDR3 has 14 residues. This chain's CDR3 is CASSPRGWRDEQYF. The CDR3 nucleotides read TGTGCCAGCAGCCCCCGGGGTTGGAGGGACGAGCAGTACTTC.

The chain has TRBV27 and TRBJ2-3; TRBD1 is a possible D gene (5 bases). The CDR3 loop spans 12 amino acids. The V gene lost 11 bases and the J gene lost 3 bases, with 12 bases spanning the gap. CDR1 is MNHEY, CDR2 SMNVEV, per germline (reference sequence). DNA for the CDR3: TGTGCCGACAGTCCTTTGACAGATACGCAGTATTTT. Its translation: CADSPLTDTQYF.

The J gene is TRBJ2-1, the V gene TRBV6-2 or TRBV6-3; 15 positions agree with TRBD2. Germline V lookup: CDR1 MNHEY, CDR2 SVGEGT. The CDR3 contains 17 residues. With V trimmed by 6 bases and J by 2 bases, 5 bases remained unmatched. The CDR3 here is CASRAGLAGGTYNEQFF. CDR3 coding DNA: TGTGCCAGCAGAGCGGGACTAGCGGGGGGTACCTACAATGAGCAGTTCTTC.

The CDR3 DNA reads TGTGCCATCAGTGAGGCCGGGACAGACTACGAGCAGTACTTC. Its protein product is CAISEAGTDYEQYF. V and J are TRBV10-3 and TRBJ2-7; 7 positions agree with TRBD1. The CDR3 extends over 14 amino acids. CDR1 ENHRY and CDR2 SYGVKD come from the germline V gene. V gave up 2 bases and J gave up 3 bases; unmatched junction bases: 4.

This clonotype appeared many times. The V and J genes are TRBV7-6 and TRBJ2-3, with TRBD1 matching over 9 bases. The germline CDR1 and CDR2 sequences are SGHVS and FNYEAQ. This CDR3 is 16 amino acids long. J was trimmed by 2 bases and V by 3 bases; bases with no gene match: 6. Here the CDR3 DNA reads TGTGCCAGCAGCTTGGCGGGACAGGGACTCACAGATACGCAGTATTTT. This sequence encodes CASSLAGQGLTDTQYF. Variable domain in full (rest from reference TRBV7-6 and TRBJ2-3): GAGVSQSPRYKVTKRGQDVALRCDPISGHVSLYWYRQALGQGPEFLTYFNYEAQQDKSGLPNDRFSAERPEGSISTLTIQRTEQRDSAMYRCASSLAGQGLTDTQYFGPGTRLTVL.

Comments on this clonotype: Since a much larger clone is just one base distant, this may be a read error. The conserved phenylalanine or tryptophan normally closing the CDR3 is absent here, so this likely arose from a read error. The rearrangement joins TRBV4-3 to TRBJ1-1; D is perhaps TRBD1 (5 bases). Germline loops: CDR1 LGHNA, CDR2 YSLEER. Deletions cut 4 bases from V and 6 bases from J, with 15 bases between. This CDR3 spans 14 amino acids. The CDR3 DNA sequence: TGCGCCAGCAGCCCCAGGGCCTCTGGACCTGAAGCTTTCCTT. Translation: CASSPRASGPEAFL.